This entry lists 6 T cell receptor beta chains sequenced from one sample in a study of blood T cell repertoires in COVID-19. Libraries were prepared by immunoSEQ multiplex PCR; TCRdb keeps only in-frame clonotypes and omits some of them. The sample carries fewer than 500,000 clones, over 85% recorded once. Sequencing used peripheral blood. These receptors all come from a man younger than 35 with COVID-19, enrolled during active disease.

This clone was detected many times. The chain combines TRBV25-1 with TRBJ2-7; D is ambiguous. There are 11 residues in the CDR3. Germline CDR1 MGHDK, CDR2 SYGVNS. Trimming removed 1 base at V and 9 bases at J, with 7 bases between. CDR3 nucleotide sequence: TGTGCCAGCAGTGAATCCTCAGGGCAGTACTTC. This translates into CASSESSGQYF.

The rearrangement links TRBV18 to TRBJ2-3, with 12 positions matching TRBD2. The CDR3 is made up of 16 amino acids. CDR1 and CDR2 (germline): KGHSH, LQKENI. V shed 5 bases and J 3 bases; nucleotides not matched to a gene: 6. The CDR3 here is CASSTSSGGATDTQYF. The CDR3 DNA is TGTGCCAGCTCAACCTCTAGCGGGGGGGCTACAGATACGCAGTATTTT.

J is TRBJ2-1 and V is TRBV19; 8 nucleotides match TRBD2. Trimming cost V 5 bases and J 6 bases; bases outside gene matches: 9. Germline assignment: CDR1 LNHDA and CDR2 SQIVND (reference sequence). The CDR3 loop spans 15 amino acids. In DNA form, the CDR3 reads TGTGCCAGTAGTGATCGGACTAGCCGCCCCAATGAGCAGTTCTTC. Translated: CASSDRTSRPNEQFF.

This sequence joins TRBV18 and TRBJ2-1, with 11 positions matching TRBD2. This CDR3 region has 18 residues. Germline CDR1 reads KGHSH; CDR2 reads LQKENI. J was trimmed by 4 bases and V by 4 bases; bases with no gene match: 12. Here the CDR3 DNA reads TGTGCCAGCTCACTCCTAACTAAGACTAGCGGGGAATACAATGAGCAGTTCTTC. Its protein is CASSLLTKTSGEYNEQFF. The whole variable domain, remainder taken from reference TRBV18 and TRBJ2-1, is NAGVMQNPRHLVRRRGQEARLRCSPMKGHSHVYWYRQLPEEGLKFMVYLQKENIIDESGMPKERFSAEFPKEGPSILRIQQVVRGDSAAYFCASSLLTKTSGEYNEQFFGPGTRLTVL.

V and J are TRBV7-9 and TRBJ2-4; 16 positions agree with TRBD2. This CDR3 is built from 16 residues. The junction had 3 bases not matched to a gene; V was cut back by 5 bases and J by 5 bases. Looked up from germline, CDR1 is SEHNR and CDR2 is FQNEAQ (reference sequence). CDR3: CASSPGTSGRENIQYF. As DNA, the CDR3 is TGTGCCAGCAGCCCTGGGACTAGCGGGAGGGAAAACATTCAGTACTTC.

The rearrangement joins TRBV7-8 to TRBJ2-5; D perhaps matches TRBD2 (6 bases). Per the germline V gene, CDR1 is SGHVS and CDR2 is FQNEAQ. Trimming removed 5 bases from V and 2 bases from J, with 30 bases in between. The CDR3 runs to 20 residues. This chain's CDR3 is CASSPLGGPKGSFLQETQYF. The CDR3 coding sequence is TGTGCCAGCAGCCCGTTGGGGGGTCCAAAGGGGTCGTTTTTACAAGAGACCCAGTACTTC.